This T cell receptor beta chain was identified in a study of control samples from healthy donors and cancer patients. The repertoire was sequenced with immunoSEQ multiplex PCR; TCRdb's copy has only in-frame clones and lacks some. The data contain fewer than 150,000 clones, about 91% of them singletons. CDR3 size: 15 residues. Between the trimmed V and J ends, which lost 6 bases and 4 bases, there was a span of 15 bases. CDR1 and CDR2 from the germline V gene are MGHDK and SYGVNS. Sequenced sample: blood. This chain joins TRBV25-1 and TRBJ1-4, with unresolved D. This sequence was found in a man younger than 35 in good health. The CDR3 protein is CASRSLGPVNEKLFF. CDR3 DNA sequence: TGTGCCAGCAGATCCCTTGGGCCGGTTAATGAAAAACTGTTTTTT.